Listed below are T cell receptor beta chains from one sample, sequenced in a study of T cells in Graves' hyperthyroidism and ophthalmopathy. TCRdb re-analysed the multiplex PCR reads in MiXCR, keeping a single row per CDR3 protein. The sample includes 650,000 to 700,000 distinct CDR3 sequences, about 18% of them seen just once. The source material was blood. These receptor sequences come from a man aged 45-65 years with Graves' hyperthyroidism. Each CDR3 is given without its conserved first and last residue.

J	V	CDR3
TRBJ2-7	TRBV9	ASSDGGLAPDYEQY
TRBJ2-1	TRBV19	ASSINVDNEQF
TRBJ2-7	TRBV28	ASSYAGGNLAHEQY
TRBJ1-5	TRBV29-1	SVISGVSNQPQH
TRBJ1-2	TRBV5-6	ASSLIQGGYT
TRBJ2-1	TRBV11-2	ASSLEGGGTHEQF
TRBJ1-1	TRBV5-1	ASSYAGSSEAF
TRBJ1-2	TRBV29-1	SVEEPASHGYT
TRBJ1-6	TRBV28	ASRPSDRGTSPLH
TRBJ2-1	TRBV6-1	ASSERAAGTSGTGGSYNEQF
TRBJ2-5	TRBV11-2	ASSSKGPGNQETQY
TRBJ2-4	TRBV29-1	SVEGRKAKNIQY
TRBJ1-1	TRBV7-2	ASSLHRGRFDTEAF
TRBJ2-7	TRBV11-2	ASSPRTSGRYYEQY
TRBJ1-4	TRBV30	ASETGGGAEKLF
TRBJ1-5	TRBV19	ASSIGSSINQPQH
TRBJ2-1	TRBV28	ASSPDSYSYNEQF
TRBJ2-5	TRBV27	ASSLGQWEETQY
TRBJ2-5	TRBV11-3	ASSPFGGETQY
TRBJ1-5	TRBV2	ASSRDRRFNQPQH
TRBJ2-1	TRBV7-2	ASSRLAGVDEQF
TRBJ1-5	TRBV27	ASRPHSYSNQPQH
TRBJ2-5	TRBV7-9	ASSTLDQGETQY
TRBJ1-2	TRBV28	ASSLDRGNGYT
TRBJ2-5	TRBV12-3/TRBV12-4	ASSQPRLAGDETQY
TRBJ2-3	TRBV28	ASRVTRDLIASTDTQY
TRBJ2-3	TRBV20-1	SARDPRGHGDTQY
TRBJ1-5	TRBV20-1	SARDRGSSNQPQH
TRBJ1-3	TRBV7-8	ASSPRTESSGNTIY
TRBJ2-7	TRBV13	ASSFRVAYYEQY
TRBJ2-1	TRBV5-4	ASSGDYLYNEQF
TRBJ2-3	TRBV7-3	ASSLTGADTTQY
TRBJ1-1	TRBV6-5	ASSYGPEAF
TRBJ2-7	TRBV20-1	SAPVTSYEQY
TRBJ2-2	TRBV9	ASSVNEGALVGELF
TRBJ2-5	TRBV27	ASSLSKGTSGPFSQETQY
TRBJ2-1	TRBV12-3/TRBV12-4	ASRLALAYNEQF
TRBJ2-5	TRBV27	ASSLSRLAGYQETQY
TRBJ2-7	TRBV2	ASDRTSGISEQY
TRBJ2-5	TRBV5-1	ASNYLAGETQY
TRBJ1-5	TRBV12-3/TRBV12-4	ASSWRTGSVQPRH
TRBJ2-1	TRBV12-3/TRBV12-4	ASSLGRVSDEQF
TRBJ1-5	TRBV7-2	ASSSTASNQPQH
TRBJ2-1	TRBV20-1	SARQALSWNEQF
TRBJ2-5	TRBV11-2	ASSLVLAGLQETQY
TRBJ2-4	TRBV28	ASSLFTPGAKNIQY